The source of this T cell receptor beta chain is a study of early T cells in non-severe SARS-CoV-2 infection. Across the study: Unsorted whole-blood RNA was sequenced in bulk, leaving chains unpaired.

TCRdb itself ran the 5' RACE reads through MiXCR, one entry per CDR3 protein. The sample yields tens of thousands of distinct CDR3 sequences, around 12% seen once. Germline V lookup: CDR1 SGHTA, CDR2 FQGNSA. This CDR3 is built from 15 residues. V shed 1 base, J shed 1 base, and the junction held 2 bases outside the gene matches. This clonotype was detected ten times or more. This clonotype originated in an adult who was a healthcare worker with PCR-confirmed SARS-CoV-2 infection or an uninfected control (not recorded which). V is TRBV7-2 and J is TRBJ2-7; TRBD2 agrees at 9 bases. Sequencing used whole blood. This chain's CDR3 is CASSLGSGGSYEQYF. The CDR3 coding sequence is TGTGCCAGCAGCTTAGGTAGCGGGGGTTCCTACGAGCAGTACTTC.